A single sample gave rise to the 2 T cell receptor beta chains below, sequenced in a study of cytomegalovirus exposure and HLA in healthy donors. The method was immunoSEQ multiplex PCR; TCRdb's version includes in-frame clones alone and lacks a portion of them. This sample has about 74,000 clones, with roughly 94% found just once. Sequencing was done on a sample of PBMCs. These receptors came from a woman between 18 and 29 years old in good health and CMV-seropositive.

This CDR3 reads CASSERSSGANVLTF. The CDR3 DNA is TGTGCCAGCAGCGAGAGAAGCTCTGGGGCCAACGTCCTGACTTTC. The chain joins TRBV5-6 to TRBJ2-6; D gene ambiguous. This CDR3 contains 15 residues. Germline CDR1 is SGHDT and CDR2 is YYEEEE. Trimming left V 4 bases short and J 0 bases short, with 8 bases between.

The rearrangement uses TRBV5-1 and TRBJ1-1; D perhaps matches TRBD1 (5 bases). The V gene lost 3 bases and the J gene lost 5 bases, with 11 bases spanning the gap. In germline, CDR1 is SGHRS, CDR2 YFSETQ. CDR3 length: 13 amino acids. The CDR3 spells CASSSGLGTEAFF. CDR3 in DNA: TGCGCCAGCAGCTCAGGGCTGGGTACTGAAGCTTTCTTT.